This TCR beta chain was identified during a study of shared T cell receptors in the human thymus. Some clones are missing from TCRdb's copy, which holds only in-frame ones; the method was immunoSEQ multiplex PCR. The table has roughly 500,000 clones, approximately 80% seen once. Looked up from germline, CDR1 is SGHRS and CDR2 is YFSETQ. CDR3 size: 19 residues. The V end was cut by 5 bases, the J end by 7 bases, with 31 bases between. These data were also filed under a second study, of human thymus T cells. Turning to that study: Corrective surgery for congenital heart defects was being performed on the healthy Finnish infants who were the donors. Surgeons resected thymus tissue during corrective heart surgery. Thymic and blood repertoires showed apparently biased V and J gene usage.

The sequenced sample was thymocytes. The receptor comes from a boy younger than two with a congenital heart defect. The V call is TRBV5-1, the J call TRBJ2-1, with D possibly being TRBD2 (5 bases). Written as DNA, the CDR3 is TGCGCCAGCAGAGGAACTAGTGTAAAGAAGGAGAGGGCTAAGAATGAGCAGTTCTTC. Translating it yields CASRGTSVKKERAKNEQFF. The whole variable domain, remainder taken from reference TRBV5-1 and TRBJ2-1, is KAGVTQTPRYLIKTRGQQVTLSCSPISGHRSVSWYQQTPGQGLQFLFEYFSETQRNKGNFPGRFSGRQFSNSRSEMNVSTLELGDSALYLCASRGTSVKKERAKNEQFFGPGTRLTVL.